This entry lists 12 T cell receptor beta chains sequenced from one sample in a study of T-cell memory formation after mild COVID-19. TCRdb fed the 5' RACE reads into MiXCR, producing one record per CDR3 protein. Of 150,000 to 200,000 distinct CDR3 sequences listed, 10% to 15% are singletons. The sequencing sample was made of PBMCs or a T cell subset sorted from them (not recorded which). The receptors come from a young man who had mild COVID-19 (a few samples of this study predate the infection). Cell type and time point are not known.

The genes are TRBV6-5 and TRBJ2-5; the D is unclear. The CDR3 sequence is 14 residues long. CDR1 is MNHEY, CDR2 SVGAGI, per germline. Trimming removed 2 bases at V and 1 base at J, with 8 bases between. CDR3 protein: CASSYTAAQETQYF. The CDR3 nucleotides read TGTGCCAGCAGTTACACGGCAGCCCAAGAGACCCAGTACTTC.

V and J are TRBV3-1 and TRBJ2-3; TRBD2 might be the D (6 bases). The length of the CDR3 is 14 residues. Looked up from germline, CDR1 is LGHDT and CDR2 is YNNKEL (reference sequence). V was clipped by 8 bases and J by 2 bases, with 14 bases between them. The DNA for the CDR3 is TGTGCCAGCGGTGCTAGCGAGGACACAGATACGCAGTATTTT. Amino acids: CASGASEDTDTQYF.

The rearrangement links TRBV29-1 to TRBJ1-1; D is ambiguous. Germline V gene sequence: CDR1 SQVTM, CDR2 ANQGSEA. The CDR3 contains 14 residues. Between the trimmed V and J ends, which lost 6 bases and 2 bases, there was a span of 16 bases. CDR3 nucleotides: TGCAGCGTCGTCCTTTCCGGGCCTAACACTGAAGCTTTCTTT. Translated: CSVVLSGPNTEAFF.

V gene TRBV7-6 combines with J gene TRBJ2-1; D possibly uses TRBD1 or TRBD2 (6 bases each). CDR1 is SGHVS, CDR2 FNYEAQ, per germline. The CDR3 spans 14 residues. Trimming shortened V by 1 base and J by 9 bases, and 13 bases separated the two germline ends. CDR3 coding DNA: TGTGCCAGCAGCTTAGTTGGGGGGCAGGGTGAGCAGTTCTTC. Translation: CASSLVGGQGEQFF.

This clonotype was counted only a few times. V gene TRBV12-3 or TRBV12-4 combines with J gene TRBJ2-7; D is possibly TRBD2 (5 bases). This CDR3 has 14 residues. V lost 6 bases and J 0 bases, leaving 12 bases between the germline ends. The CDR3 spells CASSPRLNSYEQYF. CDR3 bases: TGTGCCAGCAGCCCCCGACTAAACTCCTACGAGCAGTACTTC.

This clonotype was found a few times. The chain employs TRBV6-1 and TRBJ1-2, with D possibly TRBD1 on 6 matching bases. This CDR3 is built from 15 residues. CDR1 MNHNS and CDR2 SASEGT come from the germline V gene. Between the trimmed V and J ends, which lost 5 bases and 4 bases, there was a span of 17 bases. The CDR3 spells CASSRQSDSLYGYTF. CDR3 coding DNA: TGTGCCAGCAGTCGTCAGTCGGACAGCCTCTATGGCTACACCTTC.

The rearrangement links TRBV12-3 or TRBV12-4 to TRBJ1-5, with D possibly being TRBD1 (5 bases). The germline V and J ends were trimmed by 0 bases and 0 bases, with 6 bases remaining between them. This CDR3 contains 15 residues. The CDR3 region is CASSLAQGSNQPQHF. As DNA, the CDR3 is TGTGCCAGCAGTTTAGCGCAGGGTAGCAATCAGCCCCAGCATTTT.

This sequence joins TRBV7-2 and TRBJ1-2, with no clear D. The CDR3 has 14 residues. Germline V CDR1 and CDR2: SGHTA, FQGNSA. V was trimmed by 3 bases and J by 3 bases, leaving 11 bases between them. CDR3: CASSFKTGDYGYTF. In DNA, the CDR3 is TGTGCCAGCAGCTTTAAGACCGGGGACTATGGCTACACCTTC.

As regards this clonotype: A much larger clone differs by one base, so this may be a read error. The chain links TRBV7-2 to TRBJ2-1; tentatively, D is TRBD1 (5 bases). This CDR3 comprises 15 residues. From germline, CDR1 is SGHTA and CDR2 FQGNSA. CDR3 loop: CASSLEGRSYTEQFF. The CDR3 coding sequence is TGTGCCAGCAGCTTAGAGGGGCGCTCCTACACTGAGCAGTTCTTC.

This clonotype was seen a few times. The chain carries TRBV2 and TRBJ2-6, with 8 bases fitting TRBD1. The length of the CDR3 is 18 residues. The germline V gene encodes CDR1 SNHLY and CDR2 FYNNEI. V gave up 5 bases and J gave up 0 bases; unmatched junction bases: 9. CDR3 region: CASSQRTGTPSGANVLTF. CDR3 nucleotide sequence: TGTGCCAGCAGTCAAAGGACAGGGACCCCCTCTGGGGCCAACGTCCTGACTTTC.

This clonotype was seen repeatedly, ten times or more. The chain employs TRBV7-2 and TRBJ2-3; 12 bases agree with TRBD2. CDR1 and CDR2 (germline): SGHTA, FQGNSA. Trimming at V came to 2 bases and at J to 4 bases, leaving 4 bases not matched to a gene. This CDR3 is built from 16 residues. CDR3 amino acids: CASSLTSGGIADTQYF. The CDR3 DNA reads as TGTGCCAGCAGCTTAACTAGCGGGGGGATTGCAGATACGCAGTATTTT.

The sample holds a few counts of this clonotype. The gene calls are TRBV12-3 or TRBV12-4 and TRBJ1-2; D unclear. V lost 6 bases and J lost 7, with 12 bases in between. CDR3 length equals 12 residues. The CDR3 DNA reads TGTGCCAGCAGCCATTTTCCCGGTGGCTACACCTTC. Protein sequence: CASSHFPGGYTF.